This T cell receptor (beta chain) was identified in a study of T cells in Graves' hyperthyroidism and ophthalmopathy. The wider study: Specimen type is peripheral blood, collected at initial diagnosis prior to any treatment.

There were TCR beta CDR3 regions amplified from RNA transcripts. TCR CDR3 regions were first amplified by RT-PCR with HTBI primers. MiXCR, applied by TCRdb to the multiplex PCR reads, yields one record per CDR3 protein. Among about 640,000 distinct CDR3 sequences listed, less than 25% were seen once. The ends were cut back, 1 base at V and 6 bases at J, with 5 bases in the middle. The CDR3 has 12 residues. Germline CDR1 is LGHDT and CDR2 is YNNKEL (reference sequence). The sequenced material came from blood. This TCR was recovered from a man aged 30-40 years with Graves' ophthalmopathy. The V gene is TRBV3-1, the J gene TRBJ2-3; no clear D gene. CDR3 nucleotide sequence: TGTGCCAGCAGCCAAGGGATCGATACGCAGTATTTT. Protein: CASSQGIDTQYF.